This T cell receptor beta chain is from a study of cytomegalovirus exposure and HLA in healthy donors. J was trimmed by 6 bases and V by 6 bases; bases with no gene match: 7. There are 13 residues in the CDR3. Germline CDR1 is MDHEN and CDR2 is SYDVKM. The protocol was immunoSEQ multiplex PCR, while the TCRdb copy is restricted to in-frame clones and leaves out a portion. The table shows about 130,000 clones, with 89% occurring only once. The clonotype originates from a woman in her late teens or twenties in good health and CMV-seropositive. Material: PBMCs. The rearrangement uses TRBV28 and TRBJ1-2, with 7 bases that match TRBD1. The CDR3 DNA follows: TGTGCCAGCAGATACCGGGACAGAGATGGCTACACCTTC. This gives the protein CASRYRDRDGYTF.